The rows below give T cell receptor beta chains drawn from one sample of a study of cytomegalovirus exposure and HLA in healthy donors. TCRdb's copy holds only in-frame clones and misses some; the assay was immunoSEQ multiplex PCR. Counted here are 120,000 to 150,000 clones, 84% occurring once; the ten biggest clones make up approximately 1.5%. The specimen was PBMCs. The receptors derive from a woman in her twenties or thirties in good health and CMV-seronegative. Both conserved end residues are part of each CDR3. A D gene is named only where the DNA matches it firmly. A clone size is listed for some rows: how often the clone was seen (once, few, many), or a class if it is expanded.

v_call: TRBV4-3; j_call: TRBJ2-5; clone_size: NA; d_call: NA; cdr3_aa: CASSQGPEETQYF; cdr3_nt: TGCGCCAGCAGCCAAGGTCCGGAGGAGACCCAGTACTTC
v_call: TRBV5-4; j_call: TRBJ2-7; clone_size: NA; d_call: TRBD2; cdr3_aa: CASSSSSGGWEQYF; cdr3_nt: TGTGCCAGCAGCTCCTCTAGCGGGGGGTGGGAGCAGTACTTC
v_call: TRBV2; j_call: TRBJ2-3; clone_size: once; d_call: NA; cdr3_aa: CASILSGSPTDTQYF; cdr3_nt: TGTGCCAGCATCCTATCCGGGAGTCCCACAGATACGCAGTATTTT
v_call: TRBV28; j_call: TRBJ1-2; clone_size: NA; d_call: TRBD1; cdr3_aa: CASNQGASGYTF; cdr3_nt: TGTGCCAGCAACCAGGGGGCGAGTGGCTACACCTTC
v_call: TRBV28; j_call: TRBJ2-5; clone_size: NA; d_call: TRBD2; cdr3_aa: CASSLGGVETQYF; cdr3_nt: TGTGCCAGCAGTTTGGGGGGGGTAGAGACCCAGTACTTC
v_call: TRBV18; j_call: TRBJ2-2; clone_size: NA; d_call: NA; cdr3_aa: CASSPYSTANTGELFF; cdr3_nt: TGTGCCAGCTCACCTTATAGCACGGCGAACACCGGGGAGCTGTTTTTT
v_call: TRBV30; j_call: TRBJ1-1; clone_size: NA; d_call: NA; cdr3_aa: CAWISGINMNTEAFF; cdr3_nt: TGTGCCTGGATCAGTGGCATTAACATGAACACTGAAGCTTTCTTT
v_call: TRBV6-1; j_call: TRBJ1-6; clone_size: NA; d_call: NA; cdr3_aa: CASSEHQGLTNSPLHF; cdr3_nt: TGTGCCAGCAGTGAACATCAGGGACTCACTAATTCACCCCTCCACTTT
v_call: TRBV19; j_call: TRBJ2-7; clone_size: NA; d_call: TRBD1; cdr3_aa: CASSIYPDRGLAYEQYF; cdr3_nt: TGTGCCAGTAGTATCTATCCGGACAGGGGGCTTGCCTACGAGCAGTACTTC
v_call: TRBV27; j_call: TRBJ2-5; clone_size: NA; d_call: NA; cdr3_aa: CASSFDRMETQYF; cdr3_nt: TGTGCCAGCAGTTTCGACAGAATGGAGACCCAGTACTTC
v_call: TRBV2; j_call: TRBJ2-7; clone_size: NA; d_call: TRBD1; cdr3_aa: CASSVSLDPRGHNEQYF; cdr3_nt: TGTGCCAGCAGTGTGAGTCTTGACCCCAGGGGGCATAACGAGCAGTACTTC
v_call: TRBV7-6; j_call: TRBJ1-1; clone_size: NA; d_call: NA; cdr3_aa: CASRQAPTENTEAFF; cdr3_nt: TGTGCCAGCAGACAAGCCCCGACAGAGAACACTGAAGCTTTCTTT
v_call: TRBV28; j_call: TRBJ2-1; clone_size: NA; d_call: NA; cdr3_aa: CASSTSRGSYNEQFF; cdr3_nt: TGTGCCAGCAGTACGTCCCGGGGATCCTACAATGAGCAGTTCTTC
v_call: TRBV5-6; j_call: TRBJ2-1; clone_size: NA; d_call: NA; cdr3_aa: CASRRRGGSPEQFF; cdr3_nt: TGTGCCAGCCGAAGGCGGGGCGGATCCCCTGAGCAGTTCTTC
v_call: TRBV25-1; j_call: TRBJ1-3; clone_size: NA; d_call: NA; cdr3_aa: CASSDSVSGNTIYF; cdr3_nt: TGTGCCAGCAGTGATAGTGTCTCTGGAAACACCATATATTTT
v_call: TRBV6-1; j_call: TRBJ2-3; clone_size: NA; d_call: TRBD2; cdr3_aa: CAGHLRAGGVDTQYF; cdr3_nt: TGTGCCGGCCACCTGAGAGCGGGGGGTGTAGATACGCAGTATTTT
v_call: TRBV27; j_call: TRBJ2-3; clone_size: NA; d_call: NA; cdr3_aa: CASSLGGEVDTQYF; cdr3_nt: TGTGCCAGCAGTTTAGGAGGGGAGGTAGATACGCAGTATTTT
v_call: TRBV5-1; j_call: TRBJ2-5; clone_size: NA; d_call: TRBD1; cdr3_aa: CASSPIQGEETQYF; cdr3_nt: TGCGCCAGCAGCCCCATACAGGGGGAAGAGACCCAGTACTTC
v_call: TRBV5-1; j_call: TRBJ2-5; clone_size: NA; d_call: TRBD1; cdr3_aa: CASSLVNRGQETQYF; cdr3_nt: TGCGCCAGCAGCTTGGTCAACAGGGGCCAAGAGACCCAGTACTTC
v_call: TRBV6-1; j_call: TRBJ1-6; clone_size: NA; d_call: TRBD1; cdr3_aa: CASTPGQRNSPLHF; cdr3_nt: TGTGCCAGCACCCCGGGACAGAGAAATTCACCCCTCCACTTT
v_call: TRBV5-1; j_call: TRBJ1-1; clone_size: NA; d_call: TRBD1; cdr3_aa: CASSLGDRDRVFAFF; cdr3_nt: TGCGCCAGCAGCTTAGGAGACCGGGACAGGGTTTTCGCTTTCTTT
v_call: TRBV5-1; j_call: TRBJ2-3; clone_size: NA; d_call: NA; cdr3_aa: CASSLEQITDTQYF; cdr3_nt: TGCGCCAGCAGCTTGGAACAGATCACAGATACGCAGTATTTT
v_call: TRBV5-4; j_call: TRBJ2-7; clone_size: NA; d_call: TRBD1; cdr3_aa: CASSYRSGTGRYEQYF; cdr3_nt: TGTGCCAGCAGCTACAGATCCGGGACAGGACGTTATGAGCAGTACTTC
v_call: TRBV6-6; j_call: TRBJ2-1; clone_size: NA; d_call: NA; cdr3_aa: CASRKGHSKGYNEQFF; cdr3_nt: TGTGCCAGCAGGAAAGGACATAGCAAGGGATACAATGAGCAGTTCTTC
v_call: TRBV10-3; j_call: TRBJ2-3; clone_size: NA; d_call: NA; cdr3_aa: CAVDSGGTDTQYF; cdr3_nt: TGTGCCGTCGATTCGGGGGGCACAGATACGCAGTATTTT
v_call: TRBV2; j_call: TRBJ1-2; clone_size: NA; d_call: NA; cdr3_aa: CASSISGIGGYTF; cdr3_nt: TGTGCCAGCAGTATTTCGGGAATCGGCGGCTACACCTTC
v_call: TRBV2; j_call: TRBJ1-4; clone_size: NA; d_call: NA; cdr3_aa: CATLSGLKGEKLFF; cdr3_nt: TGTGCCACCCTTTCGGGACTAAAAGGGGAAAAACTGTTTTTT
v_call: TRBV7-2; j_call: TRBJ1-1; clone_size: NA; d_call: NA; cdr3_aa: CASSLRQASEAFF; cdr3_nt: TGTGCCAGCAGCCTGAGACAGGCGTCTGAAGCTTTCTTT
v_call: TRBV4-1; j_call: TRBJ1-4; clone_size: NA; d_call: NA; cdr3_aa: CASSLRDREKLFF; cdr3_nt: TGCGCCAGCAGCCTGCGGGACCGTGAAAAACTGTTTTTT
v_call: TRBV15; j_call: TRBJ1-5; clone_size: NA; d_call: NA; cdr3_aa: CATSRDLRGSQPQHF; cdr3_nt: TGTGCCACCAGCAGAGATCTTAGGGGCAGCCAGCCCCAGCATTTT
v_call: TRBV19; j_call: TRBJ1-2; clone_size: NA; d_call: NA; cdr3_aa: CASSIARGYGYTF; cdr3_nt: TGTGCCAGTAGTATCGCCAGGGGCTATGGCTACACCTTC
v_call: TRBV5-4; j_call: TRBJ1-2; clone_size: NA; d_call: TRBD1; cdr3_aa: CASSTDRGPISYGYTF; cdr3_nt: TGTGCCAGCAGCACAGACAGGGGCCCAATTTCCTATGGCTACACCTTC
v_call: TRBV6-6; j_call: TRBJ1-5; clone_size: few; d_call: TRBD1; cdr3_aa: CASRDGQGLDQPQHF; cdr3_nt: TGTGCCAGCAGAGACGGACAGGGCCTTGATCAGCCCCAGCATTTT
v_call: TRBV7-9; j_call: TRBJ2-7; clone_size: few; d_call: NA; cdr3_aa: CASSLVGDEQYF; cdr3_nt: TGTGCCAGCAGCTTAGTAGGGGACGAGCAGTACTTC
v_call: TRBV5-4; j_call: TRBJ2-7; clone_size: NA; d_call: TRBD2; cdr3_aa: CASSPGLAATDEQYF; cdr3_nt: TGTGCCAGCAGCCCGGGACTAGCGGCGACCGACGAGCAGTACTTC
v_call: TRBV7-8; j_call: TRBJ1-2; clone_size: few; d_call: NA; cdr3_aa: CASSPGGYHYGYTF; cdr3_nt: TGTGCCAGCAGCCCCGGGGGATACCACTATGGCTACACCTTC
v_call: TRBV27; j_call: TRBJ1-1; clone_size: once; d_call: NA; cdr3_aa: CASSLSGTMNTEAFF; cdr3_nt: TGTGCCAGCAGTTTATCTGGGACAATGAACACTGAAGCTTTCTTT
v_call: TRBV28; j_call: TRBJ2-7; clone_size: few; d_call: TRBD2; cdr3_aa: CASSKTSGGAFGYEQYF; cdr3_nt: TGTGCCAGCAGTAAAACTAGCGGGGGGGCTTTCGGCTACGAGCAGTACTTC
v_call: TRBV30; j_call: TRBJ1-1; clone_size: NA; d_call: NA; cdr3_aa: CAWSVQAGTEAFF; cdr3_nt: TGTGCCTGGAGTGTACAAGCAGGGACTGAAGCTTTCTTT
v_call: TRBV4-1; j_call: TRBJ2-3; clone_size: NA; d_call: NA; cdr3_aa: CASSPVTRTDTQYF; cdr3_nt: TGCGCCAGCAGCCCGGTCACCCGCACAGATACGCAGTATTTT
v_call: TRBV7-8; j_call: TRBJ2-2; clone_size: NA; d_call: TRBD2; cdr3_aa: CASSSTSGGGSGELFF; cdr3_nt: TGTGCCAGCAGCTCGACTAGCGGGGGCGGTTCCGGGGAGCTGTTTTTT
v_call: TRBV19; j_call: TRBJ2-3; clone_size: NA; d_call: NA; cdr3_aa: CASSRLEGLADTQYF; cdr3_nt: TGTGCCAGTAGCCGCCTGGAGGGGTTGGCAGATACGCAGTATTTT
v_call: TRBV5-1; j_call: TRBJ2-2; clone_size: NA; d_call: NA; cdr3_aa: CASSGTGTGELFF; cdr3_nt: TGCGCCAGCAGCGGAACGGGGACCGGGGAGCTGTTTTTT
v_call: TRBV5-1; j_call: TRBJ2-1; clone_size: NA; d_call: NA; cdr3_aa: CASTRGAMENEQFF; cdr3_nt: TGCGCCAGCACCCGTGGGGCTATGGAGAATGAGCAGTTCTTC
v_call: TRBV23-1; j_call: TRBJ2-3; clone_size: NA; d_call: TRBD1; cdr3_aa: CASSQRDSSTDTQYF; cdr3_nt: TGCGCCAGCAGTCAGAGGGACAGTAGCACAGATACGCAGTATTTT
v_call: TRBV9; j_call: TRBJ1-2; clone_size: NA; d_call: TRBD1; cdr3_aa: CASSEGQGNYGYTF; cdr3_nt: TGTGCCAGCAGCGAGGGACAGGGAAACTATGGCTACACCTTC
v_call: TRBV7-2; j_call: TRBJ2-2; clone_size: NA; d_call: NA; cdr3_aa: CASSRRRLNTGELFF; cdr3_nt: TGTGCCAGCAGCCGAAGACGACTGAACACCGGGGAGCTGTTTTTT
v_call: TRBV5-1; j_call: TRBJ2-1; clone_size: few; d_call: TRBD2; cdr3_aa: CASSRTSGGYNEQFF; cdr3_nt: TGCGCCAGCAGCCGGACTAGCGGGGGGTACAATGAGCAGTTCTTC
v_call: TRBV6-1; j_call: TRBJ2-7; clone_size: NA; d_call: TRBD2; cdr3_aa: CASREGLAANEQYF; cdr3_nt: TGTGCCAGCAGGGAGGGACTAGCCGCCAACGAGCAGTACTTC
v_call: TRBV18; j_call: TRBJ2-7; clone_size: NA; d_call: TRBD2; cdr3_aa: CASSPLSSGGVREQYF; cdr3_nt: TGTGCCAGCTCACCACTTTCTAGCGGGGGTGTGCGGGAGCAGTACTTC
v_call: TRBV9; j_call: TRBJ1-5; clone_size: NA; d_call: NA; cdr3_aa: CASSVGVNQPQHF; cdr3_nt: TGTGCCAGCTCTGTCGGGGTCAATCAGCCCCAGCATTTT
v_call: TRBV5-1; j_call: TRBJ2-5; clone_size: NA; d_call: NA; cdr3_aa: CASSLGTGRETQYF; cdr3_nt: TGCGCCAGCAGCTTGGGAACGGGGAGGGAGACCCAGTACTTC
v_call: TRBV19; j_call: TRBJ2-1; clone_size: NA; d_call: NA; cdr3_aa: CASSARPSYNEQFF; cdr3_nt: TGTGCCAGTAGTGCGCGCCCTTCCTACAATGAGCAGTTCTTC